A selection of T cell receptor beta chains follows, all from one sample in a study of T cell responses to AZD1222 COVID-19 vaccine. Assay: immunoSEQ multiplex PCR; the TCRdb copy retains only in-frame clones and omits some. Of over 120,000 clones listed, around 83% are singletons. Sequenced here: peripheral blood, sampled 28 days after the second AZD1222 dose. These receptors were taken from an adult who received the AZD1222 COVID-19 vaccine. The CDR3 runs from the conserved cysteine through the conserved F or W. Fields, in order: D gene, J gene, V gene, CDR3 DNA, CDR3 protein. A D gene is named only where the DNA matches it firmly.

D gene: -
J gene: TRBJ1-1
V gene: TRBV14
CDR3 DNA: TGTGCCAGCAGCCAAGACCTGGCTTTGCGCACTGAAGCTTTCTTT
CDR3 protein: CASSQDLALRTEAFF

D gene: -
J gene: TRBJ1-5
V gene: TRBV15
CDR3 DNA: TGTGCCACCCGGGAAGGGGCAGGTGAACAGCCCCAGCATTTT
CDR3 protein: CATREGAGEQPQHF

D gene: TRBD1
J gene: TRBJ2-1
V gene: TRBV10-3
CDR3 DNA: TGTGCCATCAGTAGACAGGGTAATGAGCAGTTCTTC
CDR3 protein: CAISRQGNEQFF

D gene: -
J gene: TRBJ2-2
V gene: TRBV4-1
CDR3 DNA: TGCGCCAGCAACTATCCGGGGCACACCGGGGAGCTGTTTTTT
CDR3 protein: CASNYPGHTGELFF

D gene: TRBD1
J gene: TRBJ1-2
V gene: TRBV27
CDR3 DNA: TGTGCCAGCAGTTTAAGACAGGGGCACTATGGCTACACCTTC
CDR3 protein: CASSLRQGHYGYTF

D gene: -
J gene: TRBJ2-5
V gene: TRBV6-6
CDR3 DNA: TGTGCCAGCAGTTACGTTAGACTCCAAGAGACCCAGTACTTC
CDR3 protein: CASSYVRLQETQYF

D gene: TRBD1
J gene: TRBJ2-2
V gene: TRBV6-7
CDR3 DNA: TGTGCCAGGGAACAGGGGGCGCACAGCGGGGAGCTGTTTTTT
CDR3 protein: CAREQGAHSGELFF

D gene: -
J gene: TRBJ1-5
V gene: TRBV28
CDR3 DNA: TGTGCCAGCAGTTTACGGACGGAGATCAATCAGCCCCAGCATTTT
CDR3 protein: CASSLRTEINQPQHF

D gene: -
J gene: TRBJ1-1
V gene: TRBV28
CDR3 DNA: TGTGCCAGCAGTTTCTCGTCGGGGCGGACTGAAGCTTTCTTT
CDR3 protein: CASSFSSGRTEAFF

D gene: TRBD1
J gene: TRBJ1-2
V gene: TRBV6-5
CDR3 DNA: TGTGCCAGCAGCATGGGACAGAGCTTAAATGGCTACACCTTC
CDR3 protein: CASSMGQSLNGYTF

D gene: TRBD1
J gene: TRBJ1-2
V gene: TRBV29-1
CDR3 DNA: TGCAGCGTTGGTGGTTCGGCAGGGGGCTCCCTTGGCTACACCTTC
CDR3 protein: CSVGGSAGGSLGYTF

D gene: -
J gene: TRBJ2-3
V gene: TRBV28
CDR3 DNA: TGTGCCAGCAGTTTAACGGGTAGGGGCACAGATACGCAGTATTTT
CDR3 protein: CASSLTGRGTDTQYF

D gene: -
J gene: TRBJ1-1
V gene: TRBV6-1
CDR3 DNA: TGTGCCAGCAGTGAAGCGCGGGGGGGGTGGATGAACACTGAAGCTTTCTTT
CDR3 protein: CASSEARGGWMNTEAFF

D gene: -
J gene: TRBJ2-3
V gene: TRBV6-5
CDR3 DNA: TGTGCCAGCGGACCGGGCCCGTACCAAGATACGCAGTATTTT
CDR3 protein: CASGPGPYQDTQYF

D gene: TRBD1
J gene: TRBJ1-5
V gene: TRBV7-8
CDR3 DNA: TGTGCCAGCAGCCGCATACAGGGGGCTGTTCAGCCCCAGCATTTT
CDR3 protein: CASSRIQGAVQPQHF

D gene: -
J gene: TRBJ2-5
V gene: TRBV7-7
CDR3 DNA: TGTGCTAGCAGCTTTCAGTACTTC
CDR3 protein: CASSFQYF

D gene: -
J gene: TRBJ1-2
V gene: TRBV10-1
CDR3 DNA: TGCGCCAGCAGTGGTTCGGGGTCCGATGGCTACACCTTC
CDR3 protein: CASSGSGSDGYTF

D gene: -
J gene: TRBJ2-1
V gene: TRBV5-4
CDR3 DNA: TGTGCCAGCAGCCGGACATACGGATACAATGAGCAGTTCTTC
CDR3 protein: CASSRTYGYNEQFF

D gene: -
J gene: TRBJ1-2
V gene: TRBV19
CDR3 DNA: TGTGCCAGTGAGCCAGAGGGGGACTATGGCTACACCTTC
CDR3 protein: CASEPEGDYGYTF

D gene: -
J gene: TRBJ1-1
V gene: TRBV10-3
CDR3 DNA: TGTGCCATCAGTGAGGTGGGGACTGAAGCTTTCTTT
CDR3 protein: CAISEVGTEAFF